This T cell receptor (beta chain) was sequenced during a study of cytomegalovirus exposure and HLA in healthy donors. Study observations and caveats: A later analysis linked a missense variant in DCLRE1C to the trimming of TCR beta V and J genes. Roughly uniform depth of sequencing across donors was assumed in presence/absence analyses.

Amplification used 60 Vbeta primers and 13 Jbeta primers. TCRdb's copy holds only in-frame clones and misses some; the assay was immunoSEQ multiplex PCR. The data hold around 200,000 clones, with around 77% observed a single time. As to this clone: Its target is not known.

The V segment lost 2 bases and the J segment 5 bases; nucleotides outside the gene matches: 14. This CDR3 has 17 amino acids. CDR1 and CDR2 (germline): SEHNR, FQNEAQ (reference sequence). The specimen was PBMCs. The source of this sequence is a man aged 30 to 45 in good health and CMV-seronegative. J is TRBJ2-7 and V is TRBV7-9, with TRBD2 matching 8 bases. CDR3 sequence (DNA): TGTGCCAGCAGCTTATGGTCGGGGGGGCGGGAGCGGCACGAGCAGTACTTC. This gives the protein CASSLWSGGRERHEQYF. Full variable domain (rest looked up from reference TRBV7-9 and TRBJ2-7): DTGVSQNPRHKITKRGQNVTFRCDPISEHNRLYWYRQTLGQGPEFLTYFQNEAQLEKSRLLSDRFSAERPKGSFSTLEIQRTEQGDSAMYLCASSLWSGGRERHEQYFGPGTRLTVT.